This is a list of T cell receptor beta chains from one sample in a study of graft-versus-host responses after intestinal transplantation. Here immunoSEQ multiplex PCR was the method, and the copy in TCRdb shows in-frame clones only, minus some. The sample lists 14,000 or so clones; more than 30% were seen once. This sample comprised alloreactive CD8+ T cells from a mixed lymphocyte reaction culture, obtained before intestinal transplant. These receptors were collected from a human patient who received an intestinal transplant. CDR3s include the opening cysteine and the closing phenylalanine or tryptophan. A D gene is named only where the DNA matches it firmly. For some rows the clone size is stated as once, few or many, or as a class when expanded; others skip it.

J | size | V | D | CDR3 | DNA
TRBJ2-1 | medium-sized | TRBV27 | TRBD2 | CASSLGASGYNEQFF | TGTGCCAGCAGTTTAGGGGCTAGCGGGTACAATGAGCAGTTCTTC
TRBJ2-7 | - | TRBV7-2 | - | CASSLVPDEQYF | TGTGCCAGCAGCTTAGTGCCAGACGAGCAGTACTTC
TRBJ2-1 | - | TRBV9 | TRBD1 | CASSAEGAGAYNEQFF | TGTGCCAGCAGCGCCGAGGGGGCAGGGGCCTACAATGAGCAGTTCTTC
TRBJ2-1 | - | TRBV30 | TRBD1 | CAWSSGRGFDEQFF | TGTGCCTGGAGTTCTGGCAGGGGGTTTGATGAGCAGTTCTTC
TRBJ1-3 | - | TRBV6-1 | - | CASRGATSGNTIYF | TGTGCCAGCAGAGGGGCGACCTCTGGAAACACCATATATTTT
TRBJ1-5 | - | TRBV2 | - | CASSEVGGNQPQHF | TGTGCCAGCAGTGAAGTCGGAGGCAACCAGCCCCAGCATTTT
TRBJ2-1 | - | TRBV4-1 | - | CASSSQVYNEQFF | TGCGCCAGCAGCTCACAAGTTTACAATGAGCAGTTCTTC
TRBJ2-7 | - | TRBV4-3 | TRBD1 | CASSHQGGLSSYEQYF | TGCGCCAGCAGCCACCAAGGGGGCCTAAGCTCCTACGAGCAGTACTTC
TRBJ2-7 | medium-sized | TRBV5-5 | TRBD1 | CASSLARTGSYEQYF | TGTGCCAGCAGCTTGGCCCGGACAGGGTCCTACGAGCAGTACTTC
TRBJ2-1 | - | TRBV7-8 | - | CASSLDSRQALGGNEQFF | TGTGCCAGCAGCTTAGATTCTCGACAGGCTCTGGGAGGGAATGAGCAGTTCTTC
TRBJ2-7 | - | TRBV6-1 | TRBD1 | CASEEVGQGAYEQYF | TGTGCCAGCGAAGAGGTAGGACAGGGGGCCTACGAGCAGTACTTC
TRBJ1-2 | once | TRBV5-1 | - | CASSSWTADYGYTF | TGCGCCAGCAGCTCCTGGACAGCGGACTATGGCTACACCTTC
TRBJ2-7 | few | TRBV21-1 | - | CATGTGGKQYF | TGTGCCACCGGGACAGGGGGCAAGCAGTACTTC
TRBJ2-7 | - | TRBV5-5 | - | CASSWRLQSPYEQYF | TGTGCCAGCAGCTGGAGATTACAAAGCCCCTACGAGCAGTACTTC